The 3 T cell receptor beta chains listed next were all sequenced from one sample in a study of blood T cells in healthy people across ages. PCR was performed a second time for about 7 to 11 cycles using a sample-barcoded 5' primer and a J-beta primer mix. One entry per CDR3 protein results from TCRdb running MiXCR on the 5' RACE reads. Here the sample spans some 760,000 distinct CDR3 sequences, roughly 25% being singletons. A further study also used this sample, focusing on T cells of mothers and their children.

The source material was blood. The origin of the receptors is a boy between 5 and 17 years old in good health.

The V gene is TRBV4-1, the J gene TRBJ2-7, with 10 bases lining up with TRBD1. Germline assignment: CDR1 MGHRA and CDR2 YSYEKL. The CDR3 spans 14 residues. Trimming removed 11 bases from V and 6 bases from J; junction bases left unmatched: 13. CDR3 loop: CAGLRQGAQVEQYF. The CDR3 bases are TGCGCCGGCCTTCGACAGGGGGCGCAGGTCGAGCAGTACTTC.

A remark on this clonotype: The junction and the germline gene differ at one end; a read error may be behind it. The genes are TRBV6-2 or TRBV6-3 and TRBJ2-6; 8 bases line up with TRBD1. CDR1 and CDR2 (germline): MNHEY, SVGEGT. The length of the CDR3 is 15 residues. CDR3 nucleotide sequence: TGTGCCACCAGTATCGGACAGGGTGGGGCCAACGTCCTGACTTTC. Its translation: CATSIGQGGANVLTF.

The rearrangement joins TRBV19 to TRBJ2-3, with D possibly TRBD2 on 6 matching bases. V lost 6 bases and J lost 5, with 18 bases in between. The V gene's germline CDR1 is LNHDA and CDR2 SQIVND (reference sequence). The CDR3 loop spans 15 amino acids. The CDR3 DNA reads TGTGCCAGTAGGGACCTAACTACGGGGGTAGATACGCAGTATTTT. Translation gives CASRDLTTGVDTQYF.